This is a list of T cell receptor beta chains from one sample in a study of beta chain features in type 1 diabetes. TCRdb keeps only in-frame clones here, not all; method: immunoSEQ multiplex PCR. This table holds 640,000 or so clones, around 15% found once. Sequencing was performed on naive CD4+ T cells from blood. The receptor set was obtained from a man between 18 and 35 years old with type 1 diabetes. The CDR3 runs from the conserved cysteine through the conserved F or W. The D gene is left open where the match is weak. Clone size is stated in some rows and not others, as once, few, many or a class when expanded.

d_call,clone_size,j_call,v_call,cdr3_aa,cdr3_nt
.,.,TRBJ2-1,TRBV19,CASSRGNYNEQFF,TGTGCCAGTAGTCGGGGCAATTACAATGAGCAGTTCTTC
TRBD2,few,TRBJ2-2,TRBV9,CASSVVGTSFPGELFF,TGTGCCAGCAGCGTAGTCGGGACTAGCTTCCCCGGGGAGCTGTTTTTT
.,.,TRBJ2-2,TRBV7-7,CASSPLQGNTGELFF,TGTGCTAGCAGCCCATTACAGGGGAACACCGGGGAGCTGTTTTTT
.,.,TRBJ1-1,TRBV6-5,CASSYSNWWVNTEAFF,TGTGCCAGCAGTTACTCGAATTGGTGGGTGAACACTGAAGCTTTCTTT
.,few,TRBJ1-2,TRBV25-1,CASSDLTDGGFGYTF,TGTGCCAGCAGTGACCTGACAGATGGAGGTTTCGGCTACACCTTC
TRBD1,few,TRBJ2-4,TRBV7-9,CASSLAGQGWANIQYF,TGTGCCAGCAGCTTAGCCGGACAGGGTTGGGCAAACATTCAGTACTTC
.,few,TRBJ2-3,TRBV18,CASSPRLGTSTDTQYF,TGTGCCAGCTCACCACGATTGGGAACTAGCACAGATACGCAGTATTTT
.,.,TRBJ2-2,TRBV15,CATSLDREGSGELFF,TGTGCCACCAGCCTCGACCGGGAAGGATCCGGGGAGCTGTTTTTT
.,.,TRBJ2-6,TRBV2,CASSQSGSSGANVLTF,TGTGCCAGCAGTCAATCAGGGTCCTCTGGGGCCAACGTCCTGACTTTC
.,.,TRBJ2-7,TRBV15,CATSRDGHTLAYEQYF,TGTGCCACCAGCAGAGATGGGCACACCCTGGCATACGAGCAGTACTTC
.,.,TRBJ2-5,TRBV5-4,CASSLVTGQETQYF,TGTGCCAGCAGCTTGGTAACCGGTCAAGAGACCCAGTACTTC
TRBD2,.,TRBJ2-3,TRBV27,CASTPGTSGRTDTQYF,TGTGCCAGCACCCCTGGGACTAGCGGGAGAACAGATACGCAGTATTTT
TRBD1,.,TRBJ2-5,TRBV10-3,CAISARQGIETQYF,TGTGCCATCAGTGCGAGACAGGGGATTGAGACCCAGTACTTC
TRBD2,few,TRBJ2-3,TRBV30,CAWCGGDTQYF,TGTGCCTGGTGCGGGGGGGATACGCAGTATTTT
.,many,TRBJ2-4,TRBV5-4,CASSLRENIQYF,TGTGCCAGCAGCTTGAGGGAAAACATTCAGTACTTC
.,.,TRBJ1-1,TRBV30,CAWSVGGNTEAFF,TGTGCCTGGAGTGTAGGGGGGAACACTGAAGCTTTCTTT
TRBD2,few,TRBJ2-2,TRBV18,CASSRIGTKNTGELFF,TGTGCCAGCTCACGGATTGGGACTAAGAACACCGGGGAGCTGTTTTTT
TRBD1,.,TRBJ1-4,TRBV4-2,CASSQEPTRDRVEKLFF,TGTGCCAGCAGCCAAGAACCGACCCGGGACAGGGTGGAAAAACTGTTTTTT
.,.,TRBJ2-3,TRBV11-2,CASLIREPDTQYF,TGTGCCAGCTTAATAAGGGAGCCAGATACGCAGTATTTT
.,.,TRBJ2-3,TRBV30,CAWSVQGRSTDTQYF,TGTGCCTGGAGTGTACAGGGCCGGAGCACAGATACGCAGTATTTT
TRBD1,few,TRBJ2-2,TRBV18,CASSRREGQTNTGELFF,TGTGCCAGCTCACGGAGAGAGGGACAGACGAACACCGGGGAGCTGTTTTTT
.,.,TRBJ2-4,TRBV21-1,CASSKELYIAKNIQYF,TGTGCCAGCAGCAAGGAGCTCTACATAGCCAAAAACATTCAGTACTTC
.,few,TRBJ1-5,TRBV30,CAWSPGTAQPQHF,TGTGCCTGGAGCCCCGGGACGGCTCAGCCCCAGCATTTT
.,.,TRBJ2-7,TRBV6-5,CASSYSGQSYEQYF,TGTGCCAGCAGTTACTCCGGACAGTCCTACGAGCAGTACTTC
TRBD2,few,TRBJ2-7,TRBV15,CATSSGLAERHEQYF,TGTGCCACCAGCAGTGGACTAGCGGAGCGGCACGAGCAGTACTTC
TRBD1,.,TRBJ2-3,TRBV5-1,CASSYDRGDTQYF,TGCGCCAGCAGTTACGACAGGGGTGATACGCAGTATTTT
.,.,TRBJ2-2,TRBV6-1,CASIPDANTGELFF,TGTGCCAGCATCCCAGACGCGAACACCGGGGAGCTGTTTTTT
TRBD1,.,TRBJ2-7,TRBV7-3,CASSRQGSSYEQYF,TGTGCCAGCAGTCGACAGGGTAGCTCCTACGAGCAGTACTTC
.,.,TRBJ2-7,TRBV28,CASSHARTARSYEQYF,TGTGCCAGCAGTCACGCAAGGACAGCGAGATCCTACGAGCAGTACTTC
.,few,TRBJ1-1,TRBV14,CASSQSLNTEAFF,TGTGCCAGCAGCCAAAGCCTCAACACTGAAGCTTTCTTT
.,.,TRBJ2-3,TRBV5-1,CASSLGPQLGMTDTQYF,TGCGCCAGCAGCTTGGGACCTCAATTAGGTATGACAGATACGCAGTATTTT
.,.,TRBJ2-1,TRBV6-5,CASSSLRTSSYNEQFF,TGTGCCAGCAGTTCCCTCAGGACAAGCTCCTACAATGAGCAGTTCTTC
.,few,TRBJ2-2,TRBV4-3,CASSQVLALGTGELFF,TGCGCCAGCAGCCAAGTACTAGCTTTGGGCACCGGGGAGCTGTTTTTT
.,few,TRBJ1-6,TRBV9,CASSVGIPEGSPLHF,TGTGCCAGCAGCGTAGGCATCCCCGAGGGATCACCCCTCCACTTT
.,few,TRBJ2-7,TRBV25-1,CASSHMGRGEEQYF,TGTGCCAGCAGTCACATGGGCAGGGGAGAAGAGCAGTACTTC
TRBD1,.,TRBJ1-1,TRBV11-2,CASSLEAQGTSNTEAFF,TGTGCCAGCAGCTTAGAGGCACAGGGGACTTCGAACACTGAAGCTTTCTTT
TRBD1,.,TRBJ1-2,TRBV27,CASSWTGREGYTF,TGTGCCAGCAGTTGGACAGGGAGGGAAGGCTACACCTTC
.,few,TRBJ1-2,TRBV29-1,CSVEFLGYGYTF,TGCAGCGTTGAATTTCTGGGATATGGCTACACCTTC
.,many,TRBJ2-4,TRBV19,CASSTGWDYIQYF,TGTGCCAGTAGCACCGGATGGGATTACATTCAGTACTTC
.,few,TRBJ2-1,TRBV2,CASVEETGRSEQFF,TGTGCCAGCGTGGAGGAGACTGGTCGTAGTGAGCAGTTCTTC
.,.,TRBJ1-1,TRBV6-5,CASSYSVGPEAFF,TGTGCCAGCAGTTACTCCGTTGGCCCGGAAGCTTTCTTT
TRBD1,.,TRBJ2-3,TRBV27,CASSRQGSTDTQYF,TGTGCCAGCAGTCGACAGGGGTCCACAGATACGCAGTATTTT
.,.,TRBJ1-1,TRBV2,CASSGTSNTEAFF,TGTGCCAGCAGTGGTACTTCGAACACTGAAGCTTTCTTT